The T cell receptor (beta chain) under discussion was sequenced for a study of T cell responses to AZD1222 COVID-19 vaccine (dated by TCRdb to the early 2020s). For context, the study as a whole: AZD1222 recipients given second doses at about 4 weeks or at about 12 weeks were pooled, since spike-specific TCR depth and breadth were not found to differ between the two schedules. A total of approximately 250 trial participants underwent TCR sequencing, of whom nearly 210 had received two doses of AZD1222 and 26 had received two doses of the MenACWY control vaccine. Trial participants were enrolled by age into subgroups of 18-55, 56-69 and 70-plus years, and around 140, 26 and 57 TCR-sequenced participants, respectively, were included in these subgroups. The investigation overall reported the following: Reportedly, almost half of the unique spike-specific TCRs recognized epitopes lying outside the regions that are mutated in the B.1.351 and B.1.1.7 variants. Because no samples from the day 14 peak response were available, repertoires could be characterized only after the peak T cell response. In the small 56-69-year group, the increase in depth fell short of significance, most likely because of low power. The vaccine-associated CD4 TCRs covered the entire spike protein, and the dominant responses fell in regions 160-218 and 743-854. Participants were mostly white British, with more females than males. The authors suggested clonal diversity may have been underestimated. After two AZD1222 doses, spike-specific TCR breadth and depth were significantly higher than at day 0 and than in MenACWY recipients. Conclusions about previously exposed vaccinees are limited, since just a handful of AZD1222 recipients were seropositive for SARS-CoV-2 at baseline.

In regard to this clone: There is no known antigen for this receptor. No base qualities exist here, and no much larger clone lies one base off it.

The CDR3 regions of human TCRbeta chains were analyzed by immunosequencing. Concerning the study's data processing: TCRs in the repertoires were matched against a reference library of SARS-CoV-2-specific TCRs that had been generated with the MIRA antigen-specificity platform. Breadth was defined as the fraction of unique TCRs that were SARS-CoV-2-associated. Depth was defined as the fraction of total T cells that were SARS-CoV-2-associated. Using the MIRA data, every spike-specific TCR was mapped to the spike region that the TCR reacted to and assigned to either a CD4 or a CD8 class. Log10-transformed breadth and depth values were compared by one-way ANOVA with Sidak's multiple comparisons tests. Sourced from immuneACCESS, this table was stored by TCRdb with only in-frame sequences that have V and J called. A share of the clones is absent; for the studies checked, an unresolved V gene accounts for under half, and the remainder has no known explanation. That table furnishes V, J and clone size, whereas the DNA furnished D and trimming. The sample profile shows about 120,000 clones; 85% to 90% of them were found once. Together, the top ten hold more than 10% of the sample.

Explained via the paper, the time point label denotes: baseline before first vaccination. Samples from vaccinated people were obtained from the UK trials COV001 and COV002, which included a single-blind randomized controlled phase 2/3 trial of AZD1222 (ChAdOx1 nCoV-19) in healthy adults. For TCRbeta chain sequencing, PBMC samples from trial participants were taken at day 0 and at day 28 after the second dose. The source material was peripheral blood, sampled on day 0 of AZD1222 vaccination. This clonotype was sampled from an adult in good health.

The base sequence is TGTGCCTGGAGTTTTTCTAGCGGCGTAGATACGCAGTATTTT. Its amino acids are CAWSFSSGVDTQYF. This sequence uses TRBV30 and TRBJ2-3; 7 bases in the junction line up with TRBD2. The CDR3 has 14 amino acids, counting the end cysteine and phenylalanine. Only the CDR3 DNA stays, 42 bases, in frame from base 1. From a lookup of the germline V gene (reference sequence), CDR1 and CDR2 are GTSNPN and SVGIG. Trimming removed 2 bases from V and 5 bases from J; the gene matches leave 7 bases unexplained.